This is a list of T cell receptor beta chains from one sample in a study of cytomegalovirus exposure and HLA in healthy donors. Some clones are missing from TCRdb's copy, which holds only in-frame ones; the method was immunoSEQ multiplex PCR. The sample comprises roughly 100,000 clones, over 60% of which are singletons, and roughly 6.5% rests with the top ten. The sequencing input was PBMCs. All receptors come from a woman aged 50 to 65 in good health and CMV-seropositive. The CDR3 runs from the conserved cysteine through the conserved F or W. Fields, in order: clone size, V gene, J gene, D gene, CDR3 protein, CDR3 DNA. D genes are given only for firm matches. Rows give clone size only sometimes, using once, few, many, or a class for an expanded clone.

-,TRBV30,TRBJ1-4,-,CARLGLGDEKLFF,TGTGCCCGTCTGGGACTGGGGGACGAAAAACTGTTTTTT
few,TRBV6-6,TRBJ1-1,TRBD1,CASSSRGSTEAFF,TGTGCCAGCAGTTCCAGGGGGAGCACTGAAGCTTTCTTT
-,TRBV28,TRBJ2-1,-,CASRRDSGYNEQFF,TGTGCCAGCAGGCGGGACAGCGGTTACAATGAGCAGTTCTTC
-,TRBV5-4,TRBJ2-7,-,CASSLGQDSYEQYF,TGTGCCAGCAGCTTGGGACAGGACTCCTACGAGCAGTACTTC
-,TRBV9,TRBJ1-5,TRBD1,CASSVGTGVQPQHF,TGTGCCAGCAGCGTAGGTACAGGGGTTCAGCCCCAGCATTTT
-,TRBV21-1,TRBJ1-5,-,CASSASEGGPDQPQHF,TGTGCCAGCAGCGCCTCCGAGGGAGGGCCAGATCAGCCCCAGCATTTT
-,TRBV7-2,TRBJ2-7,-,CASSSQGYEQYF,TGTGCCAGCAGCTCTCAGGGTTACGAGCAGTACTTC
-,TRBV7-7,TRBJ2-7,-,CASSLRQEAAYEQYF,TGTGCTAGCAGCTTAAGACAGGAGGCGGCCTACGAGCAGTACTTC
few,TRBV6-5,TRBJ2-5,-,CASSYLPPRGETQYF,TGTGCCAGCAGTTACTTACCGCCGAGGGGGGAGACCCAGTACTTC
-,TRBV2,TRBJ2-3,TRBD2,CASSGRRGVTDTQYF,TGTGCCAGCAGTGGACGGCGGGGGGTCACAGATACGCAGTATTTT
-,TRBV2,TRBJ1-1,-,CASGLEGGADTEAFF,TGTGCCAGCGGCTTAGAAGGAGGGGCGGACACTGAAGCTTTCTTT
-,TRBV19,TRBJ1-5,TRBD1,CASTSGQGGWQPQHF,TGTGCCAGTACCTCAGGACAGGGCGGCTGGCAGCCCCAGCATTTT
-,TRBV5-4,TRBJ2-7,TRBD2,CASRASGGNYYEQYF,TGTGCCAGCAGAGCTAGCGGGGGGAATTACTACGAGCAGTACTTC
-,TRBV6-6,TRBJ2-3,-,CASSSSRSTNTQYF,TGTGCCAGCAGTTCTTCCCGGTCCACGAATACGCAGTATTTT
few,TRBV6-1,TRBJ2-7,TRBD2,CASSEQSGGAHEQYF,TGTGCCAGCAGTGAACAGAGCGGGGGGGCGCACGAGCAGTACTTC
-,TRBV30,TRBJ1-4,-,CAWSVNPGRPNEKLFF,TGTGCCTGGAGTGTAAACCCAGGGCGGCCTAATGAAAAACTGTTTTTT
-,TRBV7-2,TRBJ1-2,-,CASSSGVPANYGYTF,TGTGCCAGCAGCTCGGGGGTCCCAGCTAACTATGGCTACACCTTC
-,TRBV4-1,TRBJ2-2,-,CASSRTDRNTGELFF,TGCGCCAGCAGCCGGACAGATCGGAACACCGGGGAGCTGTTTTTT
-,TRBV27,TRBJ1-5,-,CASSLQGGYSNQPQHF,TGTGCCAGCAGTTTACAGGGAGGGTATAGCAATCAGCCCCAGCATTTT
-,TRBV18,TRBJ1-1,-,CASSPQGPHMNTEAFF,TGTGCCAGCTCACCCCAGGGTCCCCACATGAACACTGAAGCTTTCTTT
-,TRBV19,TRBJ1-6,TRBD1,CASLRAGGSNLHF,TGTGCCAGCCTGAGGGCAGGGGGGAGTAACCTCCACTTT
-,TRBV30,TRBJ1-6,TRBD1,CAWSVAQGASPLHF,TGTGCCTGGAGTGTTGCGCAGGGGGCTTCACCCCTCCACTTT
-,TRBV23-1,TRBJ1-6,TRBD1,CASSHSDRIKSPLHF,TGCGCCAGCAGTCACTCGGACAGGATTAAATCACCCCTCCACTTT
-,TRBV5-5,TRBJ1-6,-,CASSFTALIINSPLHF,TGTGCCAGCAGTTTCACAGCATTGATAATAAATTCACCCCTCCACTTT
-,TRBV4-1,TRBJ2-7,-,CVSSLGTPSVEQYF,TGCGTCAGCAGTCTCGGGACACCCTCGGTGGAGCAGTACTTC
few,TRBV5-6,TRBJ2-4,TRBD2,CASIGLAGGPGKNIQYF,TGTGCCAGCATTGGTCTAGCGGGGGGGCCGGGCAAAAACATTCAGTACTTC
few,TRBV6-6,TRBJ1-3,-,CASINSGNTIYF,TGTGCCAGCATAAACTCTGGAAACACCATATATTTT
-,TRBV10-3,TRBJ1-6,-,CAISVFVGDNSPLHF,TGTGCCATCAGTGTATTTGTCGGGGATAATTCACCCCTCCACTTT